The 28 T cell receptor beta chains below come from one sample, sequenced in a study of blood T cell repertoires in COVID-19. Produced via immunoSEQ multiplex PCR; TCRdb's table is partial and in-frame only. Of approximately 260,000 clones in the sample, roughly 80% were seen once. Sequencing used peripheral blood. All receptors derive from a man aged 55 to 69 who had recovered from COVID-19.

The rearrangement joins TRBV15 to TRBJ2-7; 10 bases agree with TRBD2. The CDR3 has 16 residues. The V segment lost 0 bases and the J segment 6 bases; nucleotides outside the gene matches: 8. The V gene's germline CDR1 is LNHNV and CDR2 YYDKDF (reference sequence). The CDR3 region is CATSRDLAGVSPEQYF. CDR3 DNA: TGTGCCACCAGCAGAGATCTAGCGGGGGTTAGTCCCGAGCAGTACTTC. Full variable domain (outside the CDR3, taken from reference TRBV15 and TRBJ2-7): DAMVIQNPRYQVTQFGKPVTLSCSQTLNHNVMYWYQQKSSQAPKLLFHYYDKDFNNEADTPDNFQSRRPNTSFCFLDIRSPGLGDTAMYLCATSRDLAGVSPEQYFGPGTRLTVT.

V is TRBV18 and J is TRBJ2-2; D is perhaps TRBD2 (5 bases). Germline-derived CDR1 and CDR2 are KGHSH and LQKENI. The CDR3 runs to 16 residues. V was pared by 0 bases and J by 3 bases, with 11 bases between. The chain's CDR3 is CASSPPGIRDTGELFF. The CDR3 coding sequence is TGTGCCAGCTCACCACCCGGGATCCGGGACACCGGGGAGCTGTTTTTT. The whole variable domain, remainder taken from reference TRBV18 and TRBJ2-2, is NAGVMQNPRHLVRRRGQEARLRCSPMKGHSHVYWYRQLPEEGLKFMVYLQKENIIDESGMPKERFSAEFPKEGPSILRIQQVVRGDSAAYFCASSPPGIRDTGELFFGEGSRLTVL.

This clone occurred once. This rearrangement joins TRBV6-4 to TRBJ1-1; D is ambiguous. Germline CDR1 is MRHNA and CDR2 is SNTAGT. This CDR3 has 15 amino acids. Trimming shortened V by 0 bases and J by 1 base, and 9 bases separated the two germline ends. This chain's CDR3 is CASSDSPLRNTEAFF. In DNA form, the CDR3 reads TGTGCCAGCAGTGACTCCCCGTTGCGGAACACTGAAGCTTTCTTT.

The chain employs TRBV11-2 and TRBJ2-1; 12 bases are a match to TRBD2. The CDR3 length is 19 residues. Per the germline V gene, CDR1 is SGHAT and CDR2 is FQNNGV. Trimming cost V 0 bases and J 1 base; bases outside gene matches: 7. The CDR3 sequence is CASSLDGLAGGRSYNEQFF. CDR3 DNA sequence: TGTGCCAGCAGCTTAGATGGGCTAGCGGGGGGGCGGTCCTACAATGAGCAGTTCTTC.

Written as DNA, the CDR3 is TGTGCCTGGACTACCTCTGGGGCCAACGTCCTGACTTTC. Its protein product is CAWTTSGANVLTF. The chain is built from TRBV30 and TRBJ2-6, with D unresolved. V lost 4 bases and J 0 bases, leaving 4 bases between the germline ends. Germline CDR1 is GTSNPN and CDR2 is SVGIG (reference sequence). The CDR3 runs 13 residues.

There are many counts of this clone. The CDR3 region is CASSQDSRGSYEQYF. The CDR3 nucleotides are TGTGCCAGCAGCCAGGACAGCCGAGGATCCTACGAGCAGTACTTC. The V call is TRBV5-4, the J call TRBJ2-7, with D perhaps matching TRBD1 (6 bases). The germline V gene encodes CDR1 SGHNT and CDR2 YYREEE (reference sequence). V shed 4 bases and J shed 1 base, with 15 bases lying between them. The CDR3 length is 15 residues.

A single count supports this clone. V is TRBV27 and J is TRBJ2-7, with 11 nucleotides matching TRBD1. Germline V gene lookup returns CDR1 MNHEY and CDR2 SMNVEV (reference sequence). CDR3 size: 13 residues. Trimming removed 9 bases from V and 5 bases from J; junction bases left unmatched: 6. The CDR3 DNA is TGTGCCAGTTGGGGACAGGGGGGCCACGAGCAGTACTTC. It is translated as CASWGQGGHEQYF.

The table lists this clone with a few counts. In DNA, the CDR3 is TGTGCCAGCAGCTTTCGACGGCAGGGCCCCACCGGGGAGCTGTTTTTT. Protein product: CASSFRRQGPTGELFF. This chain connects TRBV5-6 to TRBJ2-2; D might be TRBD1 (5 bases). The CDR3 loop spans 16 amino acids. V was clipped by 2 bases and J by 4 bases, with 15 bases between them. CDR1 and CDR2 from the germline V gene are SGHDT and YYEEEE.

This clone was seen a few times. V is TRBV28 and J is TRBJ2-7; tentative D call: TRBD1 (6 bases). The V gene's germline CDR1 is MDHEN and CDR2 SYDVKM. V was cut by 6 bases and J by 10 bases, with 19 bases left in between. The CDR3 runs 13 residues. The CDR3 DNA follows: TGTGCCAGCAGCATCGAACCGACAGGCTCCCAGTACTTC. Protein: CASSIEPTGSQYF.

The V gene is TRBV2, the J gene TRBJ2-7, with D unclear. The CDR3 runs to 11 residues. CDR1 and CDR2 from the germline V gene are SNHLY and FYNNEI. V lost 5 bases and J lost 6, with 8 bases in between. CDR3 protein: CASSFRSEQYF. The CDR3 DNA sequence: TGTGCCAGCAGTTTTAGATCCGAGCAGTACTTC. Full variable domain (rest looked up from reference TRBV2 and TRBJ2-7): EPEVTQTPSHQVTQMGQEVILRCVPISNHLYFYWYRQILGQKVEFLVSFYNNEISEKSEIFDDQFSVERPDGSNFTLKIRSTKLEDSAMYFCASSFRSEQYFGPGTRLTVT.

This chain links TRBV5-1 with TRBJ2-6; TRBD2 might be the D (7 bases). Per the germline V gene, CDR1 is SGHRS and CDR2 is YFSETQ. This CDR3 is built from 17 residues. Trimming left V 0 bases short and J 2 bases short, with 12 bases between. The CDR3 sequence is CASSLDRGAAGANVLTF. The CDR3 region has the DNA TGCGCCAGCAGCTTGGATCGGGGGGCAGCTGGGGCCAACGTCCTGACTTTC.

This sequence joins TRBV6-5 and TRBJ1-1; 9 bases align to TRBD1. J gave up 1 base and V 6 bases, and 6 bases lay outside the gene matches. Germline-derived CDR1 and CDR2 are MNHEY and SVGAGI. The CDR3 has 15 amino acids. This chain's CDR3 is CASRALDRGNTEAFF. The CDR3 nucleotides read TGTGCCAGCAGGGCTCTGGACAGGGGGAACACTGAAGCTTTCTTT.

This rearrangement joins TRBV27 to TRBJ2-7, with D perhaps TRBD2 (5 bases). The CDR3 has 13 residues. CDR1 MNHEY and CDR2 SMNVEV come from the germline V gene (reference sequence). V lost 7 bases and J lost 3, with 13 bases in between. This CDR3 is CASTKAVGYEQYF. The CDR3 nucleotides are TGTGCCAGCACGAAAGCGGTGGGCTACGAGCAGTACTTC.

This chain joins TRBV10-3 and TRBJ2-5; D not certain. CDR1 and CDR2 (germline): ENHRY, SYGVKD. V lost 4 bases and J 5 bases, leaving 11 bases between the germline ends. This CDR3 region has 13 residues. Written as DNA, the CDR3 is TGTGCCATCAGTGGCTACCAACGGGAGACCCAGTACTTC. Translated: CAISGYQRETQYF.

V usage is TRBV6-7 and J usage is TRBJ2-7; 8 bases line up with TRBD1. TRBV6-7 is flagged as an ORF with uncertain function. The length of the CDR3 is 15 residues. V shed 3 bases, J shed 2 bases, and the junction held 6 bases outside the gene matches. The DNA of the CDR3 is TGTGCCAGCAGTTATCGGGACAGGCGACCCTACGAGCAGTACTTC. It yields the protein CASSYRDRRPYEQYF.

V and J are TRBV19 and TRBJ1-5; TRBD1 agrees at 7 bases. CDR3 length: 14 amino acids. Germline assignment: CDR1 LNHDA and CDR2 SQIVND (reference sequence). V gave up 3 bases and J gave up 4 bases; unmatched junction bases: 3. CDR3 region: CASSIGTDNQPQHF. The CDR3 DNA sequence: TGTGCCAGTAGTATCGGGACAGATAATCAGCCCCAGCATTTT.

This clone was observed a handful of times. V usage is TRBV28 and J usage is TRBJ1-6; maybe TRBD1 (6 bases). With 6 bases removed from V and 10 bases from J, the gap between germline ends came to 7 bases. The germline V gene has CDR1 MDHEN and CDR2 SYDVKM. The CDR3 is made up of 11 amino acids. For the CDR3, the DNA is TGTGCCAGCAGAGACAGGTCACCCCTCCACTTT. This gives the protein CASRDRSPLHF.

J is TRBJ2-3 and V is TRBV28, with TRBD1 matching 7 bases. This CDR3 is built from 17 residues. V trimming: 5 bases; J trimming: 4 bases; junction bases outside the gene matches: 15. CDR1 is MDHEN, CDR2 SYDVKM, per germline. The CDR3 region is CASSPPVVWDSSDTQYF. The CDR3 DNA reads TGTGCCAGCAGTCCCCCGGTGGTCTGGGACAGTTCAGATACGCAGTATTTT.

The chain recombines TRBV7-6 with TRBJ1-4; no reliable D call. V lost 0 bases, J lost 3 bases, and 8 bases lay in between. The CDR3 spans 15 residues. CDR1 is SGHVS, CDR2 FNYEAQ, per germline. The CDR3 protein is CASSLANSPNEKLFF. CDR3 sequence (DNA): TGTGCCAGCAGCTTAGCGAACAGCCCTAATGAAAAACTGTTTTTT.

V is TRBV18 and J is TRBJ1-6; D is undetermined. Trimming stripped 4 bases from V and 2 bases from J, with 12 bases between. In germline, CDR1 is KGHSH, CDR2 LQKENI. This CDR3 comprises 16 residues. For the CDR3, the DNA is TGTGCCAGCTCACAGGAGAGTCCTACCTATAATTCACCCCTCCACTTT. This translates into CASSQESPTYNSPLHF.

The rearrangement links TRBV6-4 to TRBJ2-3; D is possibly TRBD1 (6 bases). V was cut by 0 bases and J by 1 base, with 8 bases left in between. The CDR3 extends over 15 amino acids. Germline V gene sequence: CDR1 MRHNA, CDR2 SNTAGT. The CDR3 DNA reads TGTGCCAGCAGTGACTCGCCAGGGGGCACAGATACGCAGTATTTT. Protein sequence: CASSDSPGGTDTQYF.

The chain joins TRBV7-9 to TRBJ1-4, with 9 bases that match TRBD1. V lost 5 bases and J lost 8; bases outside the gene matches: 9. The CDR3 extends over 15 amino acids. Germline CDR1 is SEHNR and CDR2 is FQNEAQ (reference sequence). The CDR3 region is CASSTGQGNVEKLFF. Here the CDR3 DNA reads TGTGCCAGCAGCACAGGACAGGGGAATGTCGAAAAACTGTTTTTT.

This clone appeared a few times. The chain employs TRBV2 and TRBJ2-7; no clear D gene. The CDR3 runs 12 residues. Germline lookup yields CDR1 SNHLY and CDR2 FYNNEI. The V end was cut by 3 bases, the J end by 6 bases, with 9 bases between. The CDR3 coding sequence is TGTGCCAGCAGTGAGTACAGTACCGAGCAGTACTTC. Encoded protein: CASSEYSTEQYF. Full variable domain (remainder filled in from reference TRBV2 and TRBJ2-7): EPEVTQTPSHQVTQMGQEVILRCVPISNHLYFYWYRQILGQKVEFLVSFYNNEISEKSEIFDDQFSVERPDGSNFTLKIRSTKLEDSAMYFCASSEYSTEQYFGPGTRLTVT.

The V and J genes are TRBV28 and TRBJ2-3, with TRBD2 identical over 12 bases. Trimming cost V 3 bases and J 1 base; bases outside gene matches: 14. CDR3 length: 20 amino acids. The germline CDR1 and CDR2 sequences are MDHEN and SYDVKM. The DNA of the CDR3 is TGTGCCAGCAGTTTCCTTTTTACTAGCGGGGGGAGGGTAGGCACAGATACGCAGTATTTT. It encodes CASSFLFTSGGRVGTDTQYF.

This clone was observed a few times. The J gene is TRBJ2-2, the V gene TRBV19; possible D gene TRBD2, 5 bases. Trimming cost V 3 bases and J 7 bases, with 12 bases left between them. This CDR3 has 14 amino acids. The germline V gene has CDR1 LNHDA and CDR2 SQIVND (reference sequence). This CDR3 is CASSMLRAGGELFF. Here the CDR3 DNA reads TGTGCCAGTAGTATGCTGAGGGCCGGCGGGGAGCTGTTTTTT.

The chain uses TRBV7-8 and TRBJ2-1; D call uncertain. Germline values: CDR1 SGHVS, CDR2 FQNEAQ. V dropped 5 bases and J dropped 6 bases, with 8 bases sitting between them. The CDR3 has 12 amino acids. CDR3 loop: CASSLTPNEQFF. The CDR3 DNA is TGTGCCAGCAGCCTCACTCCCAATGAGCAGTTCTTC.

The chain is built from TRBV5-1 and TRBJ2-1; D is possibly TRBD1 (6 bases). Trimming removed 3 bases from V and 2 bases from J, with 9 bases in between. The CDR3 sequence is 14 residues long. Germline V gene lookup returns CDR1 SGHRS and CDR2 YFSETQ. CDR3 sequence reads: CASSSGHTYNEQFF. CDR3 coding DNA: TGCGCCAGCAGCTCGGGACACACCTACAATGAGCAGTTCTTC.

The V call is TRBV3-1 (or the pseudogene TRBV3-2), the J call TRBJ2-1; D not certain. There are 14 residues in the CDR3. The ends were cut back, 5 bases at V and 4 bases at J, with 12 bases in the middle. CDR1 LGHDT and CDR2 YNNKEL come from the germline V gene (reference sequence). CDR3 sequence (DNA): TGTGCCAGCAGCGATGCGACACATTACAATGAGCAGTTCTTC. Translation gives CASSDATHYNEQFF.